The 5 T cell receptor beta chains reported below all come from one sample, sequenced in a study of memory CD8 T cells in hepatitis C reinfection. Noted time point: pre-reinfection, 55 to 20 weeks before reinfection detection. TCR sequencing was done directly ex vivo on sorted cells, without expansion in vitro. The repertoire was sequenced with immunoSEQ multiplex PCR; TCRdb's copy has only in-frame clones and lacks some. The table lists 45,000 to 65,000 clones, roughly 91% of them singletons. The source material was naive CD8+ T cells sorted from blood. Source of these receptors: a man younger than 30 with hepatitis C virus infection.

The chain combines TRBV7-8 with TRBJ2-3, with 7 bases aligning to TRBD2. CDR1 is SGHVS, CDR2 FQNEAQ, per germline. V dropped 2 bases and J dropped 2; count of bases not matched to a gene: 10. This CDR3 contains 17 residues. This CDR3 reads CASSLPLLLADTDTQYF. In DNA form, the CDR3 reads TGTGCCAGCAGCTTACCCCTCCTGCTAGCGGACACAGATACGCAGTATTTT.

The V and J genes are TRBV18 and TRBJ2-1; tentatively, D is TRBD1 (6 bases). The CDR3 totals 15 residues. Germline V gene sequence: CDR1 KGHSH, CDR2 LQKENI. Between the trimmed V and J ends, which lost 3 bases and 4 bases, there was a span of 13 bases. CDR3 amino acids: CASSPRQAEYNEQFF. CDR3 DNA: TGTGCCAGCTCACCGAGACAGGCAGAATACAATGAGCAGTTCTTC.

V and J are TRBV7-8 and TRBJ2-1, with TRBD2 matching 10 bases. V was clipped by 6 bases and J by 0 bases; unmatched bases: 2. Per germline, CDR1 SGHVS and CDR2 FQNEAQ. This CDR3 is built from 15 residues. CDR3 sequence reads: CASSWTSGSYNEQFF. The CDR3 DNA follows: TGTGCCAGCAGTTGGACTAGCGGCTCCTACAATGAGCAGTTCTTC.

This chain connects TRBV6-5 to TRBJ1-2; D remains ambiguous. The CDR3 runs 13 residues. Germline V gene lookup returns CDR1 MNHEY and CDR2 SVGAGI. Trimming took off 2 bases at V and 4 bases at J, with 8 bases between the two ends. The CDR3 DNA sequence: TGTGCCAGCAGTTACATCGCGGGCTATGGCTACACCTTC. Translation: CASSYIAGYGYTF.

This rearrangement joins TRBV28 to TRBJ1-1, with TRBD1 as a possible D gene (5 bases). This CDR3 contains 13 residues. The V end was cut by 4 bases, the J end by 6 bases, with 12 bases between. Germline values: CDR1 MDHEN, CDR2 SYDVKM. This chain's CDR3 is CASSWTLGAEAFF. The DNA of the CDR3 is TGTGCCAGCAGTTGGACACTGGGCGCTGAAGCTTTCTTT.